The present T cell receptor beta chain was sequenced within a study of cytomegalovirus exposure and HLA in healthy donors. Overall study results and limits: An analysis was carried out later, and it reportedly showed fewer N-insertions in an Asian-associated ancestry cluster than the roughly 700-donor mean. Previous analysis showed most TCR beta V segments were productive about 87% or about 30% of the time. Follow-up analysis later connected one missense variant in DCLRE1C with trimming of TCR beta V- and J-genes.

Everyone who donated was a healthy bone marrow donor. A multiplex PCR was run with 60 Vbeta primers and 13 Jbeta primers. Here immunoSEQ multiplex PCR was the method, and the copy in TCRdb shows in-frame clones only, minus some. The specimen's table records 130,000 or so clones. As regards this clone: Its antigen remains unknown.

The receptor was isolated from a woman in her 40s in good health and CMV-seronegative. Material: PBMCs.

Written as DNA, the CDR3 is TGCAGCGTTGAAGGGGGGACAGGGGGCGAATTGTGGGAGACCCAGTACTTC. It is translated as CSVEGGTGGELWETQYF. The rearrangement uses TRBV29-1 and TRBJ2-5; 12 bases match TRBD1. Germline V gives CDR1 SQVTM, CDR2 ANQGSEA. The CDR3 consists of 17 residues. The V and J ends lost 1 base and 5 bases, in that order; junction bases with no gene match: 11.